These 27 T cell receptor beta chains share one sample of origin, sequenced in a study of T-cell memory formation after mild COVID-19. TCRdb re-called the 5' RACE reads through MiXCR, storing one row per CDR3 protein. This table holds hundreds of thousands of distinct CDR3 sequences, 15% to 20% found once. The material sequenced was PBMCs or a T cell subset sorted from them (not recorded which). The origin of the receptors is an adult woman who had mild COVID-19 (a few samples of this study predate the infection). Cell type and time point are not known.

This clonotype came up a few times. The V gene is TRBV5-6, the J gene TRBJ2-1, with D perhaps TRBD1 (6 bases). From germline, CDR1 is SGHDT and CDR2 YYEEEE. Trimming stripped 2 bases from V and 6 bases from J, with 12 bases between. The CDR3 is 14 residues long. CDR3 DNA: TGTGCCAGCAGCTTCCAGGGGCACCTCAATGAGCAGTTCTTC. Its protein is CASSFQGHLNEQFF. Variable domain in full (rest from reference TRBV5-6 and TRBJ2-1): DAGVTQSPTHLIKTRGQQVTLRCSPKSGHDTVSWYQQALGQGPQFIFQYYEEEERQRGNFPDRFSGHQFPNYSSELNVNALLLGDSALYLCASSFQGHLNEQFFGPGTRLTVL.

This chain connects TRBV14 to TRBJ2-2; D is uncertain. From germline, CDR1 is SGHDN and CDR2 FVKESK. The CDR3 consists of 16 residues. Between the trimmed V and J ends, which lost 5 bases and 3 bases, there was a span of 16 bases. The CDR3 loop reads CASSSRPIIYTGELFF. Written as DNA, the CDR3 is TGTGCCAGCAGCTCAAGGCCGATTATCTACACCGGGGAGCTGTTTTTT.

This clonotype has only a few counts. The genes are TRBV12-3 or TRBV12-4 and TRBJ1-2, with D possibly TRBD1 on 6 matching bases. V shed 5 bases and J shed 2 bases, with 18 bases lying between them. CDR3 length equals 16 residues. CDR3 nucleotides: TGTGCCAGCAGTCCAGGTCCAGGGGACATAAACTATGGCTACACCTTC. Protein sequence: CASSPGPGDINYGYTF.

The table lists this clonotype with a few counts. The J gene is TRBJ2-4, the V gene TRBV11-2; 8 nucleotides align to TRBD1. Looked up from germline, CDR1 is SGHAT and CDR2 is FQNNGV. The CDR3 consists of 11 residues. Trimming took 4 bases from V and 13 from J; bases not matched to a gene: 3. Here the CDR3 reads CASSSDRVQYF. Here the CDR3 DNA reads TGTGCCAGCAGCTCGGACAGGGTCCAGTACTTC.

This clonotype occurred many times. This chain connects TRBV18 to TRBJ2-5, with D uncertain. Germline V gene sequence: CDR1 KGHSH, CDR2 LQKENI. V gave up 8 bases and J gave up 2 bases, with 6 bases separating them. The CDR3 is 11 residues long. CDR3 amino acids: CASSLQETQYF. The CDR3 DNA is TGTGCCAGCAGTTTGCAAGAGACCCAGTACTTC.

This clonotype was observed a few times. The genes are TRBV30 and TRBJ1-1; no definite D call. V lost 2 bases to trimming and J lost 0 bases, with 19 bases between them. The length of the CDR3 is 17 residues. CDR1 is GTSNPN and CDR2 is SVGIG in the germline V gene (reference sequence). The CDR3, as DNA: TGTGCCTGGAGTCATGGGTCTAACCTGAGGGTGAACACTGAAGCTTTCTTT. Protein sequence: CAWSHGSNLRVNTEAFF.

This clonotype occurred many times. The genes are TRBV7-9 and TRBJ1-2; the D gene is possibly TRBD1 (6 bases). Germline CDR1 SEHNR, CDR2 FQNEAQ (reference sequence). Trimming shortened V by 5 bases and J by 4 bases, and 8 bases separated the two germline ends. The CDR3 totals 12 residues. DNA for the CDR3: TGTGCCAGCAGCCCACAGGGCTATGGCTACACCTTC. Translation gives CASSPQGYGYTF.

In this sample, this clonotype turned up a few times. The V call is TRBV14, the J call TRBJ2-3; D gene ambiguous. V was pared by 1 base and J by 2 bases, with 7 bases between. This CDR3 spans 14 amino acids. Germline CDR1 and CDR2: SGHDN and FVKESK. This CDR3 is CASSQVRPTDTQYF. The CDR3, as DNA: TGTGCCAGCAGCCAAGTCCGCCCCACAGATACGCAGTATTTT.

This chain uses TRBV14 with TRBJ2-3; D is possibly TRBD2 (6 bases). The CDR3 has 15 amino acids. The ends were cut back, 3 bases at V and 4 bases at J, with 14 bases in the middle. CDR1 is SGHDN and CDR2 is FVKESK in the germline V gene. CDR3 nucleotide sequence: TGTGCCAGCAGCCAGGAGGGGCTCTTCCCAGATACGCAGTATTTT. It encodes CASSQEGLFPDTQYF.

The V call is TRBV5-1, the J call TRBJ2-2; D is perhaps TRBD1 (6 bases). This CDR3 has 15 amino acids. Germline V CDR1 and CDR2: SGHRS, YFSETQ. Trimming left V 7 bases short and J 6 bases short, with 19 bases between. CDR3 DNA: TGCGCCAGCCGGGGACAAAAAAGCCGGTCCGGGGAGCTGTTTTTT. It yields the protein CASRGQKSRSGELFF. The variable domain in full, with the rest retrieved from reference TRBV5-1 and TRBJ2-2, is KAGVTQTPRYLIKTRGQQVTLSCSPISGHRSVSWYQQTPGQGLQFLFEYFSETQRNKGNFPGRFSGRQFSNSRSEMNVSTLELGDSALYLCASRGQKSRSGELFFGEGSRLTVL.

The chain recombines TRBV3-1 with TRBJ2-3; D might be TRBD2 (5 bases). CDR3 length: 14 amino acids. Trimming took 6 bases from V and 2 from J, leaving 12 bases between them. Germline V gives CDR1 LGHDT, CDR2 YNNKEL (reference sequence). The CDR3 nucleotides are TGTGCCAGCAGACTGGTGGGAGACACAGATACGCAGTATTTT. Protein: CASRLVGDTDTQYF.

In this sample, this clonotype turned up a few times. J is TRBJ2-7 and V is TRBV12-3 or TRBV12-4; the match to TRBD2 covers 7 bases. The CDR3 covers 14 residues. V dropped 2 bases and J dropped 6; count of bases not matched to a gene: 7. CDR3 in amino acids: CASSLSGGSSEQYF. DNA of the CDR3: TGTGCCAGCAGTTTATCGGGCGGGAGTAGCGAGCAGTACTTC.

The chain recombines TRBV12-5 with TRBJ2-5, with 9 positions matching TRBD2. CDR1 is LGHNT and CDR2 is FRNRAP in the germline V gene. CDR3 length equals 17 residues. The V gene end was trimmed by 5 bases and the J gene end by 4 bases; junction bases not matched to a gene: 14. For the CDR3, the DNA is TGTGCTAGTGGTCCTAACTGGGTAGCGGGAGAGGGAGAGACCCAGTACTTC. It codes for CASGPNWVAGEGETQYF.

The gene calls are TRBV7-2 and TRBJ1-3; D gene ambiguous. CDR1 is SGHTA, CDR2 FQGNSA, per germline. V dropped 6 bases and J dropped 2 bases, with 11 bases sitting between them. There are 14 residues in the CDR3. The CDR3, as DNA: TGTGCCAGCAGATTTAGCCTCGCTGGAAACACCATATATTTT. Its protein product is CASRFSLAGNTIYF. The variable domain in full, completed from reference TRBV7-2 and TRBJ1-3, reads GAGVSQSPSNKVTEKGKDVELRCDPISGHTALYWYRQSLGQGLEFLIYFQGNSAPDKSGLPSDRFSAERTGGSVSTLTIQRTQQEDSAVYLCASRFSLAGNTIYFGEGSWLTVV.

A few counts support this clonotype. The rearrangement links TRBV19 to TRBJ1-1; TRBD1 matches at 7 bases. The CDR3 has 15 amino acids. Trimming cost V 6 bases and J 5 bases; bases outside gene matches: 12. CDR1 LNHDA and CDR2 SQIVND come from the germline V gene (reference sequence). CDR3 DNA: TGTGCCAGTAGCCATCACTCGACAGGGTCGACTGAAGCTTTCTTT. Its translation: CASSHHSTGSTEAFF.

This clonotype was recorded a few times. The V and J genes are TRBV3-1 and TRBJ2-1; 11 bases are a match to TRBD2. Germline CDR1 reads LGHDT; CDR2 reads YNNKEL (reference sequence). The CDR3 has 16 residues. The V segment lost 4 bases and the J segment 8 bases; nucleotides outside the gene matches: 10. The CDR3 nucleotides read TGTGCCAGCAGCCGTAAGGCCGGGACTAGCGGTCATGAGCAGTTCTTC. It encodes CASSRKAGTSGHEQFF.

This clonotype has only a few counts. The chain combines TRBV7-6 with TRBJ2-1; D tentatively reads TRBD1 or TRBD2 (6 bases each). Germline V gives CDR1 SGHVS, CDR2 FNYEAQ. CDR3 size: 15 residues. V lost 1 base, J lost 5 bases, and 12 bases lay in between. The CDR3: CASSLGRGFNNEQFF. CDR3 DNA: TGTGCCAGCAGCTTAGGGAGGGGGTTCAACAATGAGCAGTTCTTC. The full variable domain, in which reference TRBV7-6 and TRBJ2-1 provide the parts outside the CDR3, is GAGVSQSPRYKVTKRGQDVALRCDPISGHVSLYWYRQALGQGPEFLTYFNYEAQQDKSGLPNDRFSAERPEGSISTLTIQRTEQRDSAMYRCASSLGRGFNNEQFFGPGTRLTVL.

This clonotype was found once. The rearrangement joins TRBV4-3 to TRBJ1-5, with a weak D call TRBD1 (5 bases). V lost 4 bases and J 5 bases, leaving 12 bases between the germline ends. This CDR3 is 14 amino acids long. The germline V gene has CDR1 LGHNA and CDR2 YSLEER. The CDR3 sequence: CASSPRDGDQPQHF. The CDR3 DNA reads TGCGCCAGCAGCCCGCGGGACGGGGATCAGCCCCAGCATTTT.

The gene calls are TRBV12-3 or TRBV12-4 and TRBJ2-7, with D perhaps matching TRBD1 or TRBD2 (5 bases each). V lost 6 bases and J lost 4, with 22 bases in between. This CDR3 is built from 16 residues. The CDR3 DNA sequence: TGTGCCAGCAGGGAGGCAGGGTCGTCTTTATTTTACGAGCAGTACTTC. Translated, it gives CASREAGSSLFYEQYF.

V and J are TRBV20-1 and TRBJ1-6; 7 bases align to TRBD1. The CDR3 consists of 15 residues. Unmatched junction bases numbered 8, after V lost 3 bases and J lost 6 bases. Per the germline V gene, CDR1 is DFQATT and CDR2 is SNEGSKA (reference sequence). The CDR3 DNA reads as TGCAGTGCTAGGGAGGACAGGACGACTAATTCACCCCTCCACTTT. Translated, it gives CSAREDRTTNSPLHF.

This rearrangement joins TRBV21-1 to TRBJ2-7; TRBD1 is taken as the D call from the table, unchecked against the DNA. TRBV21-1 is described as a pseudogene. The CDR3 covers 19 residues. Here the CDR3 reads CASSSKAGTGDNISYEQYF. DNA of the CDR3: TGTGCCAGCAGCTCGAAAGCCGGGACAGGGGACAACATTAGCTACGAGCAGTACTTC.

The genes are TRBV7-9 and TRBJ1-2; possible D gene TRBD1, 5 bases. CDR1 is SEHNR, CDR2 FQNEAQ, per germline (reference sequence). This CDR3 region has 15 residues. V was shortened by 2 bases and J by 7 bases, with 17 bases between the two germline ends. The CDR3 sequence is CASSLPENRLGGYTF. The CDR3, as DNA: TGTGCCAGCAGCTTACCTGAGAACAGGCTCGGTGGCTACACCTTC.

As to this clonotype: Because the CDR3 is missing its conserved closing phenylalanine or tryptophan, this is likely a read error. CDR3 sequence reads: CASSQGQSNYGYTL. DNA of the CDR3: TGTGCCAGCAGTCAGGGACAGTCCAACTATGGCTACACCTTA. The chain couples TRBV3-1 to TRBJ1-2; 7 bases fit TRBD1. This CDR3 has 14 residues. The junction had 6 bases not matched to a gene; V was cut back by 6 bases and J by 2 bases. Germline V gene sequence: CDR1 LGHDT, CDR2 YNNKEL (reference sequence).

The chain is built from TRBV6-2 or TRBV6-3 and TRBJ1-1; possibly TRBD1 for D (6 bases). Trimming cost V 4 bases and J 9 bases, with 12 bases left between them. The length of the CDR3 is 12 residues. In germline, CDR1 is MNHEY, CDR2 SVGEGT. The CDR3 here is CASSWDTEKAFF. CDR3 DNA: TGTGCCAGCAGTTGGGACACTGAGAAAGCTTTCTTT.

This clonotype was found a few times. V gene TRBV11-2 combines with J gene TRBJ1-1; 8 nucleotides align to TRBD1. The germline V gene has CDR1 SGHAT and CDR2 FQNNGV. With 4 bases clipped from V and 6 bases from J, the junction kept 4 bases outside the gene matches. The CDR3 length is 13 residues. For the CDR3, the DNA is TGTGCCAGCAGCTCTATACAGGGGGCTGAAGCTTTCTTT. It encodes CASSSIQGAEAFF.

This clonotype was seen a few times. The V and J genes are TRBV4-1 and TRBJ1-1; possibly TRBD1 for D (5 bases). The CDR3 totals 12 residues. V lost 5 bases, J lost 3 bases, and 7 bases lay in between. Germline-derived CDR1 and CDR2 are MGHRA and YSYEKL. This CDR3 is CASSSRDTEAFF. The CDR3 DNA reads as TGCGCCAGCAGCTCCAGGGACACTGAAGCTTTCTTT.

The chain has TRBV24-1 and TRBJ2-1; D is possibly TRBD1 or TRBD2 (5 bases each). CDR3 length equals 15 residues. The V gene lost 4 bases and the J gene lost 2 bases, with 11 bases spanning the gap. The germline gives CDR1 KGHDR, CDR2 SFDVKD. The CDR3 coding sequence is TGTGCCACCAGTGACCCCGGGGCTACCTACAATGAGCAGTTCTTC. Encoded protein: CATSDPGATYNEQFF.